What follows are 17 T cell receptor beta chains derived from one specimen sequenced in a study of blood T cell repertoires in COVID-19. Method: immunoSEQ multiplex PCR; TCRdb's copy keeps in-frame clones and lacks some. The sample shows under 250,000 clones, about nine tenths of them seen only once. Sequences were obtained from peripheral blood. The source of these receptors is a man between 45 and 60 years old with COVID-19, enrolled during active disease.

The DNA for the CDR3 is TGTGCCAGCAGCCAAGGACTAGCGGGGCTCGCAGATACGCAGTATTTT. Translation gives CASSQGLAGLADTQYF. The J gene is TRBJ2-3, the V gene TRBV3-1 (or the pseudogene TRBV3-2), with 11 nucleotides matching TRBD2. This CDR3 has 16 residues. The junction had 4 bases not matched to a gene; V was cut back by 1 base and J by 4 bases. Germline CDR1 and CDR2: LGHDT and YNNKEL (reference sequence).

The J gene is TRBJ1-2, the V gene TRBV5-1, with D maybe TRBD1 (5 bases). The CDR3 totals 15 residues. Trimming removed 4 bases from V and 3 bases from J, with 16 bases in between. Germline V gives CDR1 SGHRS, CDR2 YFSETQ. The CDR3 here is CASSPGPGMDYGYTF. The CDR3 DNA reads as TGCGCCAGCAGCCCCGGTCCAGGGATGGACTATGGCTACACCTTC.

The chain carries TRBV20-1 and TRBJ2-4; maybe TRBD2 (6 bases). Germline CDR1 DFQATT, CDR2 SNEGSKA (reference sequence). The CDR3 runs 15 residues. The V and J ends lost 3 bases and 7 bases respectively, with 19 bases between them. The CDR3 DNA sequence: TGCAGTGCTAGTAGTGTAAGGGAGGTCGGGAACATTCAGTACTTC. It codes for CSASSVREVGNIQYF.

The chain recombines TRBV11-3 with TRBJ2-7; the match to TRBD2 covers 7 bases. Germline assignment: CDR1 SGHNT and CDR2 YENEEA. This CDR3 is 18 amino acids long. Losses at the gene ends were 3 bases for V and 2 bases for J; bases not matched to a gene: 16. The CDR3 DNA follows: TGTGCCAGCAGCTTCCGGGCCCACCGGGCAGCGGGAACCTACGAGCAGTACTTC. Translated: CASSFRAHRAAGTYEQYF.

The chain couples TRBV28 to TRBJ2-7; 7 nucleotides agree with TRBD1. This CDR3 region has 16 residues. The germline V gene encodes CDR1 MDHEN and CDR2 SYDVKM. Trimming at V came to 4 bases and at J to 4 bases, leaving 13 bases not matched to a gene. The CDR3 coding sequence is TGTGCCAGCAGTTCCCCGGGACAGACTTTAGTTTACGAGCAGTACTTC. Translating gives CASSSPGQTLVYEQYF.

This clone was seen a handful of times. This chain joins TRBV4-2 and TRBJ2-2, with no clear D. This CDR3 comprises 13 residues. Germline-derived CDR1 and CDR2 are LGHNA and YNFKEQ. V shed 4 bases and J shed 5 bases, with 8 bases lying between them. This CDR3 is CASSPRRTGELFF. CDR3 bases: TGTGCCAGCAGCCCTAGGAGAACCGGGGAGCTGTTTTTT.

V usage is TRBV4-2 and J usage is TRBJ2-7, with 9 bases matching TRBD1. CDR1 is LGHNA, CDR2 YNFKEQ, per germline. V lost 1 base to trimming and J lost 0 bases; unmatched junction nucleotides: 7. The CDR3 totals 17 residues. This chain's CDR3 is CASSQVDGQGSSYEQYF. The CDR3 nucleotides are TGTGCCAGCAGCCAAGTCGATGGACAGGGGAGCTCCTACGAGCAGTACTTC.

The chain uses TRBV14 and TRBJ2-7; D is unclear. Trimming pared 2 bases from V and 3 bases from J, leaving 8 bases between. Germline V CDR1 and CDR2: SGHDN, FVKESK. The CDR3 spans 13 residues. For the CDR3, the DNA is TGTGCCAGCAGCCAATACGGAGACTACGAGCAGTACTTC. This gives the protein CASSQYGDYEQYF.

This chain connects TRBV30 to TRBJ2-7; D might be TRBD1 (6 bases). The ends were cut back, 5 bases at V and 6 bases at J, with 17 bases in the middle. CDR3 length: 13 amino acids. CDR1 GTSNPN and CDR2 SVGIG come from the germline V gene (reference sequence). The CDR3 coding sequence is TGTGCCTGGCTTCGAGGTCAGGGGAGCGAGCAGTACTTC. It is translated as CAWLRGQGSEQYF.

The chain carries TRBV6-2 or TRBV6-3 and TRBJ2-1, with 7 bases matching TRBD1. CDR3 length equals 14 residues. The J segment lost 8 bases and the V segment lost 2 bases, leaving 6 bases of the junction unmatched. The germline V gene encodes CDR1 MNHEY and CDR2 SVGEGT. As DNA, the CDR3 is TGTGCCAGCAGTTACCGGGACAGCGGCTATGAGCAGTTCTTC. Amino acid sequence: CASSYRDSGYEQFF.

CDR3 DNA: TGTGCCATTGGCCCCGATCTCTATGGCTACACCTTC. It specifies CAIGPDLYGYTF. V gene TRBV19 combines with J gene TRBJ1-2; D gene uncertain. The V gene lost 10 bases and the J gene lost 4 bases, with 13 bases spanning the gap. Germline-derived CDR1 and CDR2 are LNHDA and SQIVND (reference sequence). The CDR3 covers 12 residues. Drawing the rest from reference TRBV19 and TRBJ1-2, the complete variable domain is DGGITQSPKYLFRKEGQNVTLSCEQNLNHDAMYWYRQDPGQGLRLIYYSQIVNDFQKGDIAEGYSVSREKKESFPLTVTSAQKNPTAFYLCAIGPDLYGYTFGSGTRLTVV.

This chain links TRBV28 with TRBJ2-2, with D unresolved. V gave up 3 bases and J gave up 4 bases, with 12 bases separating them. The CDR3 is 15 amino acids. Germline-derived CDR1 and CDR2 are MDHEN and SYDVKM. CDR3 nucleotides: TGTGCCAGCAGTTTTCGCGCCCCCGGCACCGGGGAGCTGTTTTTT. Encoded protein: CASSFRAPGTGELFF.

This clone was recorded a few times. The rearrangement joins TRBV27 to TRBJ2-5; 7 nucleotides match TRBD1. Germline CDR1 is MNHEY and CDR2 is SMNVEV (reference sequence). Losses at the gene ends were 9 bases for V and 0 bases for J; bases not matched to a gene: 7. The CDR3 extends over 14 amino acids. CDR3 in amino acids: CASRTGTDQETQYF. CDR3 DNA: TGTGCCAGTAGGACCGGGACAGACCAAGAGACCCAGTACTTC.

V gene TRBV2 combines with J gene TRBJ1-1; possible D gene TRBD1, 6 bases. Germline V CDR1 and CDR2: SNHLY, FYNNEI. This CDR3 has 12 residues. The V end was cut by 3 bases, the J end by 6 bases, with 8 bases between. This chain's CDR3 is CASSEGAAEAFF. In DNA form, the CDR3 reads TGTGCCAGCAGTGAGGGGGCCGCTGAAGCTTTCTTT.

J is TRBJ2-1 and V is TRBV5-8; 7 nucleotides align to TRBD2. CDR1 is SGHTS, CDR2 YDEGEE, per germline. V was clipped by 0 bases and J by 3 bases; unmatched bases: 9. The CDR3 is 17 amino acids. The CDR3 nucleotides read TGTGCCAGCAGCTTGGGGGTCCTAGCGGAACACTACAATGAGCAGTTCTTC. It yields the protein CASSLGVLAEHYNEQFF.

The V and J genes are TRBV5-1 and TRBJ1-1, with TRBD1 matching 11 bases. The V gene's germline CDR1 is SGHRS and CDR2 YFSETQ. V lost 4 bases to trimming and J lost 10 bases; unmatched junction nucleotides: 9. The CDR3 is 14 amino acids. The CDR3 loop is CASSPGTGGLVAFF. The CDR3 DNA follows: TGCGCCAGCAGCCCCGGGACAGGGGGACTGGTAGCTTTCTTT.

The table lists this clone with a count of one. This chain links TRBV14 with TRBJ1-2; D might be TRBD1 (5 bases). Per germline, CDR1 SGHDN and CDR2 FVKESK. The V gene lost 0 bases and the J gene lost 8 bases, with 16 bases spanning the gap. This CDR3 spans 15 amino acids. The CDR3 region is CASSQEGDWSRGYTF. DNA for the CDR3: TGTGCCAGCAGCCAAGAGGGGGACTGGTCGAGGGGCTACACCTTC.